This entry features one TCR beta chain sequence. This clone has a single count. The clone's antigen remains unknown. Per-nucleotide qualities are absent, and no much larger clonotype sits a single base away. Receptor libraries were prepared by the immunoSEQ multiplex PCR assay. For the multiplex PCR, a mixture combining 60 forward primers for TCR Vbeta segments and 13 reverse primers for TCR Jbeta segments was used. A multiplex PCR assay on genomic DNA amplified the CDR3 region of rearranged TCR beta genes. The Illumina HiSeq System was used to sequence the amplified TCR beta libraries as 87-base-pair reads. On the study's bioinformatics: Across the 670 or so repertoires, a later analysis counted 80 million or so unique TCR beta chains, around 10 million of which were shared by at least two donors. A nearest-neighbor algorithm error-corrected the raw reads and collapsed the reads into unique sequences, merging closely related sequences to remove PCR and sequencing errors. V, D and J gene segments were assigned by aligning CDR3 sequences to IMGT reference sequences. Each retained sequence needed at least a six-nucleotide match to both a V gene segment and a J gene segment. Rearrangements were called productive when the CDR3 lacked stop codons and stayed in frame with V and J; all others were non-productive. CDR3 was defined by IMGT convention, running from the second conserved V-encoded cysteine to the conserved J-encoded phenylalanine. Sequences without an unambiguous match to a single V gene segment were excluded from the earlier analysis of a few hundred of the donors. In an earlier analysis of approximately 560 of the donors, a V segment was called functional when productive rearrangements were above 56.7%, and segregating when the standard deviation between donors exceeded 5%. A statistical classification framework was developed to diagnose cytomegalovirus status using the catalog of TCR beta chain sequences. In a later analysis, TCR nucleotide sequences were compared against IMGT/GENE-DB human TR gene sequences so that V and J genes could be assigned. Using the TCRdist pipeline, a later analysis assigned CDR3 sequences along with most-parsimonious VDJ recombination scenarios. In a later analysis, each TCR beta chain was defined by its CDR3 amino acid sequence together with its V-gene family, and reads without a unique V-gene family were excluded. In a later analysis, 500 to 650 highly shared, low-generation-probability nucleotide sequences were removed to address suspected cross-contamination and a sequencing artifact. For each public chain, a later analysis derived a clonal expansion index from normalized ranks of inferred template counts within each repertoire. Generation probabilities in a later analysis came from a VDJ recombination model fitted to out-of-frame rearrangements, and those results were checked against IGoR. A later analysis scored TCR-TCR, TCR-HLA and TCR-CMV co-occurrence with hypergeometric tests, applying a repertoire-size bias correction to TCR pairs. False discovery rates were estimated in a later analysis by permuting HLA or CMV assignments 20 times. In a later analysis, co-occurring TCRs were grouped with DBSCAN, and TCRdist sequence similarity was added when clustering was performed within HLA-allele-positive subsets. Co-occurrence clustering excluded repertoires with fewer than 30,000 or more than 120,000 public chains, plus five with anomalous nucleotide sharing. The table was pulled from immuneACCESS by TCRdb, which kept in-frame rearrangements only. Such tables lose some clones; where checked, under half of the loss comes from unresolved V genes, and the rest has no known cause. The V and J calls and the clone size are those of that table, but D and trimming were determined from the DNA. The sample contains about 83,000 clones, about four fifths of them found a single time. The ten biggest clones cover 4.2% of the sample.

This sample stems from a study of cytomegalovirus exposure and HLA in healthy donors (dated by TCRdb to 2015 to 2018). Regarding the complete study: In an earlier analysis of approximately 640 of the donors, approximately 260 Gb of sequence data and approximately 100 million unique TCR beta sequences from about 190 million T cells were reported. All discovery cohort repertoires had been generated on a single sequencing platform. Roughly five DR-DQ haplotypes were treated as single units for association and clustering because of strong linkage in the cohort. Alongside the repertoire data, information on donor age, sex, ethnicity and CMV serostatus was compiled. To decide whether each TCR beta V gene segment behaved as functional or pseudogenic, an earlier analysis of some 600 of the donors relied on high-throughput TCR beta sequencing. The study combined high-throughput TCR immunosequencing, statistical association of individual TCRs with disease status, and machine learning to predict cytomegalovirus infection status. The aim of the study was to test whether cataloging public T cell receptors could identify signatures of past pathogen exposure. The later analysis used no new phenotypic data to find candidate immune exposures, relying instead on TCR beta sequences and their occurrence across donors. Besides the first cohort of approximately 710 subjects, a separate validation cohort made up of about 120 different subjects was used. The number of donors typed differed by locus, with about 629-640 for A, B, C, DRB1 and DQB1, over 500 for DQA1, under 610 for DPA1, and approximately 470 for DPB1. An early release covering around 630 HLA-typed donors comprised 250 to 350 gigabases of sequencing data and roughly 85 million unique TCR sequences. In a later analysis, previously published TCR beta repertoires from 600 to 850 donors were re-analyzed and high-resolution HLA genotyping was added so that TCR occurrence patterns could be studied. Among the roughly 410 genotyped donors, around 81% belonged to the genetic ancestry cluster associated with self-reported Caucasian donors. Class I and class II HLA loci were covered by the typing at four-digit resolution. Across 398 genotyped donors of the cohort, an average of about 250,000 unique TCR beta nucleotide sequences per donor were sequenced, and roughly 18% of those sequences were non-productive. The T cell repertoires of several hundred subjects were profiled by immunosequencing and related to cytomegalovirus serostatus. In a later genetic analysis, genome-wide SNP genotypes for about three fifths of the 666 donors were used, and that subset was treated as a discovery cohort. Overall results and qualifications from the work: The study gave a list of 150 to 200 TCR beta chains associated with cytomegalovirus. Around 16 rarely observed V segments, including chromosome 9 orphons, were excluded from the earlier analysis of almost 600 of the donors because counts were too low. Only TCR beta chains were sequenced in this cohort, and the absence of alpha or paired-chain data limited detectable features. Three of the identified cytomegalovirus-associated TCR beta chains were confirmed in vitro to be specific for cytomegalovirus antigens. CMV serostatus was the only immune exposure information available for the cohort. Linkage disequilibrium might explain the correlated functional status among segregating V segments, but an unknown experimental factor could not be ruled out. A later analysis found that HLA-associated TCR beta chains were more clonally expanded and had lower generation probabilities than equally common non-associated chains. It was suggested by the authors that the approach could potentially be generalized to other disease states and immunological phenotypes. When HLA alleles, especially DR and DQ, strongly co-occurred, attributing TCR associations to individual alleles was difficult. Cytomegalovirus status was reported to be diagnosed by the classifier with high specificity and sensitivity in both the original and validation cohorts. A later genetic analysis reported fewer N-insertions in productive TCRs among donors in an Asian-associated ancestry cluster than the approximately 700-donor mean. A cluster of highly shared sequence variants was judged likely to be a technical artifact of the sequencing pipeline. Most TCR sequences were seen in very few donors, while some public TCRs were found in many individuals. HLA typing was unavailable for some donors at each locus, so association tests used only the typed subset. Specific HLA alleles were associated with 16,951 TCR beta sequences at a false discovery rate of 0.05 in a later analysis. A further reported finding was that TCR beta sequences accurately predicted the HLA-A and HLA-B alleles for most subjects in the first cohort. In a later analysis, several top co-occurrence clusters were reported to appear linked to parvovirus B19, influenza, CMV and Epstein-Barr virus. Sequencing depth was assumed to be roughly uniform across donors in the presence/absence analyses, though that assumption may not hold. According to a later analysis, TCR association rates differed among HLA loci, with DRB1 alleles showing the most associated TCRs and HLA-C alleles showing the fewest. Most CMV-associated TCR beta chains appeared to be HLA-restricted in a later analysis, and the HLA associations seemed to be driven largely by CMV exposure. A later genetic analysis associated a missense DCLRE1C variant with V-gene and J-gene trimming of TCR beta chains, and an independent cohort replicated the association. In an earlier analysis of around 600 of the donors, most TCR beta V segments appeared in productive rearrangements about 87% or about 30% of the time, broadly matching IMGT annotations.

The cohort comprised more than 550 healthy bone marrow donors. At the time of sampling, every cohort member was nominally healthy, though immune exposures that went unrecorded were likely present. The donor tested CMV seronegative and was one of the 352 seronegative cohort members. Each donor provided a peripheral blood sample, and peripheral blood mononuclear cells were used for TCR beta sequencing. Genomic DNA extraction from the blood cell samples was performed with the Qiagen DNeasy Blood Extraction Kit. The sample consisted of PBMCs. This clonotype was obtained from a man in his sixties in good health and CMV-seronegative.

CDR3 sequence: CASSIITGTPTEAFF. The nucleotides are TGTGCCAGCAGCATCATAACCGGGACTCCCACTGAAGCTTTCTTT. Here the chain combines TRBV2 and TRBJ1-1; perhaps TRBD1 is the D gene, with 5 bases matching. The CDR3 runs 15 amino acids, cysteine and phenylalanine included. Only the CDR3 part of the read is kept: 45 bases, read in frame from the first base. The V and J ends are trimmed by 6 bases and 4 bases, leaving 18 bases between them. CDR1 and CDR2, looked up from the germline V gene, are SNHLY and FYNNEI.